This TCR beta chain was retrieved from a study of blood T cell repertoires in COVID-19. Sequencing used immunoSEQ multiplex PCR; TCRdb keeps in-frame clones, though not all of them. The sample lists about 140,000 clones, about 80% seen once, with about 3.2% in the top ten. The CDR3 runs to 13 residues. Trimming took 2 bases from V and 2 from J, leaving 6 bases between them. The source is a woman aged 50 to 65 who had recovered from COVID-19. Sample: PBMCs or T cells enriched from blood (not recorded which). The chain has TRBV12-3 or TRBV12-4 and TRBJ1-1; D not certain. This CDR3 reads CASSLQDNTEAFF. The CDR3 coding sequence is TGTGCCAGCAGTTTACAGGATAACACTGAAGCTTTCTTT.